This passage covers 5 T cell receptor beta chains from one sample sequenced in a study of CD8 T cells in Susac syndrome. Random hexamers were used to reverse transcribe roughly 0.45 to 1 ug of RNA. TCRdb reprocessed the immunoSEQ multiplex PCR reads with MiXCR, giving one entry per CDR3 protein. Of under 200,000 distinct CDR3 sequences in the sample, over 75% were seen once. Material for sequencing was CD4+ T cells from PBMCs. The receptors were sampled from a human donor with Susac syndrome.

This chain links TRBV5-1 with TRBJ2-5, with D possibly being TRBD1 or TRBD2 (5 bases each). Trimming took 3 bases from V and 5 from J, leaving 14 bases between them. The CDR3 loop spans 14 amino acids. Germline-derived CDR1 and CDR2 are SGHRS and YFSETQ. CDR3 protein: CASSSGQGRETQYF. The CDR3 coding sequence is TGCGCCAGCAGCTCGGGGCAGGGCCGGGAGACCCAGTACTTC.

The chain employs TRBV5-1 and TRBJ1-1; D is unclear. Germline V gene data show CDR1 as SGHRS and CDR2 as YFSETQ. Between the trimmed V and J ends, which lost 3 bases and 1 base, there was a span of 7 bases. This CDR3 is built from 13 residues. CDR3 region: CASSSNTNTEAFF. In DNA, the CDR3 is TGCGCCAGCAGCTCGAACACGAACACTGAAGCTTTCTTT. Full variable domain (outside the CDR3, taken from reference TRBV5-1 and TRBJ1-1): KAGVTQTPRYLIKTRGQQVTLSCSPISGHRSVSWYQQTPGQGLQFLFEYFSETQRNKGNFPGRFSGRQFSNSRSEMNVSTLELGDSALYLCASSSNTNTEAFFGQGTRLTVV.

This chain links TRBV5-1 with TRBJ2-3; maybe TRBD1 (6 bases). This CDR3 is built from 15 residues. V lost 1 base to trimming and J lost 2 bases, with 11 bases between them. From germline, CDR1 is SGHRS and CDR2 YFSETQ. In DNA, the CDR3 is TGCGCCAGCAGCTTGATGGACAGCCTCACAGATACGCAGTATTTT. It translates to CASSLMDSLTDTQYF.

This clonotype was seen a single time. This chain joins TRBV6-5 and TRBJ2-1, with 12 nucleotides matching TRBD2. The CDR3 spans 19 residues. J was trimmed by 0 bases and V by 0 bases; bases with no gene match: 6. Germline CDR1 is MNHEY and CDR2 is SVGAGI. CDR3 amino acids: CASSYSTTSGRSSYNEQFF. Here the CDR3 DNA reads TGTGCCAGCAGTTACTCAACAACTAGCGGGAGGAGCTCCTACAATGAGCAGTTCTTC.

This rearrangement joins TRBV27 to TRBJ1-3, with D unclear. The CDR3 sequence is 15 residues long. V was clipped by 0 bases and J by 2 bases, with 8 bases between them. Germline V gene lookup returns CDR1 MNHEY and CDR2 SMNVEV (reference sequence). CDR3 in amino acids: CASSLSRGPGNTIYF. The CDR3 bases are TGTGCCAGCAGTTTATCTCGCGGACCTGGAAACACCATATATTTT.